These 32 T cell receptor beta chains were all obtained from the same sample, sequenced in a study of blood T cell repertoires in COVID-19. Data came from immunoSEQ multiplex PCR; TCRdb stores just in-frame clones and leaves some out. This table holds about 190,000 clones, roughly 86% found once. Input material: peripheral blood. These receptors all stem from a woman in her 70s with active or convalescent COVID-19.

V and J are TRBV5-6 and TRBJ2-3, with 11 bases fitting TRBD2. The CDR3 covers 16 residues. J gave up 6 bases and V 3 bases, and 9 bases lay outside the gene matches. Germline V gene sequence: CDR1 SGHDT, CDR2 YYEEEE. The CDR3 here is CASSSISGRGRDTQYF. The CDR3, as DNA: TGTGCCAGCAGCTCGATTAGCGGGAGGGGCCGGGATACGCAGTATTTT.

V gene TRBV9 combines with J gene TRBJ2-3, with TRBD1 as a possible D gene (6 bases). Trimming took 4 bases from V and 2 from J, leaving 11 bases between them. This CDR3 spans 14 amino acids. From germline, CDR1 is SGDLS and CDR2 YYNGEE. Here the CDR3 reads CASSSGHSTDTQYF. The CDR3 DNA follows: TGTGCCAGCAGCTCGGGACACTCCACAGATACGCAGTATTTT.

The rearrangement uses TRBV3-1 (or the pseudogene TRBV3-2) and TRBJ1-1; 8 nucleotides agree with TRBD1. Losses at the gene ends were 4 bases for V and 1 base for J; bases not matched to a gene: 8. CDR1 LGHDT and CDR2 YNNKEL come from the germline V gene (reference sequence). CDR3 length: 16 residues. CDR3 sequence reads: CASSPSLGTGNTEAFF. As DNA, the CDR3 is TGTGCCAGCAGCCCCAGCTTGGGGACAGGGAACACTGAAGCTTTCTTT.

The chain couples TRBV25-1 to TRBJ2-3; 9 nucleotides agree with TRBD1. The CDR3 extends over 15 amino acids. V lost 3 bases and J lost 3; bases outside the gene matches: 4. CDR1 and CDR2 from the germline V gene are MGHDK and SYGVNS. The DNA of the CDR3 is TGTGCCAGCAGTGACGAAGGGACAGGGACAGATACGCAGTATTTT. Its protein product is CASSDEGTGTDTQYF.

The J gene is TRBJ2-2, the V gene TRBV24-1; TRBD2 aligns across 10 bases. Germline trimming cut 0 bases from V and 4 bases from J; bases unmatched to any gene: 7. Looked up from germline, CDR1 is KGHDR and CDR2 is SFDVKD. The CDR3 length is 18 residues. This CDR3 reads CATSDLRASGRGTGELFF. Written as DNA, the CDR3 is TGTGCCACCAGTGATTTGCGGGCTAGCGGGAGAGGCACCGGGGAGCTGTTTTTT.

The J gene is TRBJ2-1, the V gene TRBV4-2; 14 bases line up with TRBD2. J gave up 1 base and V 0 bases, and 2 bases lay outside the gene matches. CDR1 LGHNA and CDR2 YNFKEQ come from the germline V gene. This CDR3 has 18 residues. The CDR3 is CASSQEGLAGGSYNEQFF. CDR3 bases: TGTGCCAGCAGCCAAGAAGGACTAGCGGGAGGTTCCTACAATGAGCAGTTCTTC.

The chain carries TRBV19 and TRBJ1-1, with 7 bases fitting TRBD1. Germline V gene lookup returns CDR1 LNHDA and CDR2 SQIVND (reference sequence). This CDR3 region has 14 residues. V trimming: 9 bases; J trimming: 4 bases; junction bases outside the gene matches: 11. CDR3 residues: CASKTDRRSTEAFF. CDR3 nucleotide sequence: TGTGCCAGCAAGACGGACAGGCGGAGCACTGAAGCTTTCTTT.

V gene TRBV25-1 combines with J gene TRBJ2-1; TRBD2 aligns across 12 bases. After removal of 1 base from V and 9 bases from J, the junction contained 10 bases not matched to a gene. The CDR3 is 17 residues long. Germline values: CDR1 MGHDK, CDR2 SYGVNS. Written as DNA, the CDR3 is TGTGCCAGCAGTGAATTGCAGGGGCTAGCGGGAGGGGGTGAGCAGTTCTTC. Its translation is CASSELQGLAGGGEQFF.

This chain links TRBV4-1 with TRBJ2-7; 10 bases match TRBD2. J lost 5 bases, V lost 2 bases, and 3 bases had no gene match. The length of the CDR3 is 14 residues. From germline, CDR1 is MGHRA and CDR2 YSYEKL. The CDR3 loop is CASSQLAGVDEQYF. The CDR3 DNA reads as TGCGCCAGCAGCCAACTAGCGGGAGTGGACGAGCAGTACTTC.

The chain combines TRBV5-5 with TRBJ2-1; unclear D gene. Trimming took off 4 bases at V and 3 bases at J, with 8 bases between the two ends. From germline, CDR1 is SGHKS and CDR2 YYEKEE (reference sequence). The CDR3 totals 13 residues. The CDR3 is CASSLVGYNEQFF. The CDR3, as DNA: TGTGCCAGCAGCCTGGTCGGCTACAATGAGCAGTTCTTC. The full variable domain, its missing parts supplied by reference TRBV5-5 and TRBJ2-1, is DAGVTQSPTHLIKTRGQQVTLRCSPISGHKSVSWYQQVLGQGPQFIFQYYEKEERGRGNFPDRFSARQFPNYSSELNVNALLLGDSALYLCASSLVGYNEQFFGPGTRLTVL.

The V gene is TRBV20-1, the J gene TRBJ2-7, with a weak D call TRBD2 (6 bases). Germline V gene lookup returns CDR1 DFQATT and CDR2 SNEGSKA (reference sequence). The germline V and J ends were trimmed by 3 bases and 0 bases, with 15 bases remaining between them. This CDR3 is built from 15 residues. The CDR3, as DNA: TGCAGTGCTAGTGGGGACGGGAGCCTCTCCTACGAGCAGTACTTC. Its protein product is CSASGDGSLSYEQYF.

This clone has just one count. This rearrangement joins TRBV10-3 to TRBJ2-7; D may be TRBD2 (5 bases). CDR1 ENHRY and CDR2 SYGVKD come from the germline V gene. Between the trimmed V and J ends, which lost 4 bases and 2 bases, there was a span of 12 bases. The CDR3 spans 14 residues. This chain's CDR3 is CAISGLPETYEQYF. Here the CDR3 DNA reads TGTGCCATCAGTGGACTACCCGAGACCTACGAGCAGTACTTC.

V usage is TRBV18 and J usage is TRBJ1-2; 7 positions match TRBD1. Germline CDR1 reads KGHSH; CDR2 reads LQKENI. The V and J ends lost 3 bases and 8 bases, in that order; junction bases with no gene match: 6. The CDR3 is 13 residues long. The CDR3 reads CASSPAGQRGYTF. The CDR3 DNA follows: TGTGCCAGCTCACCGGCGGGACAGCGGGGCTACACCTTC.

The chain joins TRBV6-5 to TRBJ2-7, with TRBD1 matching over 9 bases. The length of the CDR3 is 12 residues. With V trimmed by 7 bases and J by 9 bases, 7 bases remained unmatched. In germline, CDR1 is MNHEY, CDR2 SVGAGI. CDR3 nucleotides: TGTGCCAGCATCCCGGGACAGGGATGGCAGTACTTC. Amino acid sequence: CASIPGQGWQYF.

The chain combines TRBV3-1 (or the pseudogene TRBV3-2) with TRBJ1-2; D is unclear. Per germline, CDR1 LGHDT and CDR2 YNNKEL (reference sequence). V lost 5 bases and J lost 6, with 7 bases in between. The CDR3 has 11 amino acids. The CDR3 coding sequence is TGTGCCAGCAGCGTCAACAATGGCTACACCTTC. This codes for CASSVNNGYTF.

The V call is TRBV5-4, the J call TRBJ2-1; 12 bases line up with TRBD2. There are 15 residues in the CDR3. The V segment lost 4 bases and the J segment 10 bases; nucleotides outside the gene matches: 9. Germline values: CDR1 SGHNT, CDR2 YYREEE (reference sequence). As DNA, the CDR3 is TGTGCCAGCAGCACCCCTACTAGCGGGAGGTCGGAGCAGTTCTTC. Residues: CASSTPTSGRSEQFF.

The chain couples TRBV6-2 or TRBV6-3 to TRBJ1-5; 8 positions match TRBD1. This CDR3 region has 15 residues. The germline gives CDR1 MNHEY, CDR2 SVGEGT. Trimming at V came to 2 bases and at J to 2 bases, leaving 2 bases not matched to a gene. CDR3 amino acids: CASSYAGGGNQPQHF. The CDR3 coding sequence is TGTGCCAGCAGTTACGCAGGGGGCGGCAATCAGCCCCAGCATTTT.

The chain has TRBV10-3 and TRBJ1-2, with D possibly TRBD1 on 6 matching bases. CDR3 length: 15 amino acids. Deletions cut 4 bases from V and 5 bases from J, with 17 bases between. Germline CDR1 is ENHRY and CDR2 is SYGVKD. The CDR3 DNA sequence: TGTGCCATCAGTGTAGGGAACAGGGCGGAATATGGCTACACCTTC. It codes for CAISVGNRAEYGYTF.

The rearrangement links TRBV2 to TRBJ2-2, with 12 bases that match TRBD2. Looked up from germline, CDR1 is SNHLY and CDR2 is FYNNEI. The length of the CDR3 is 16 residues. The J segment lost 3 bases and the V segment lost 8 bases, leaving 7 bases of the junction unmatched. Here the CDR3 DNA reads TGTGCCAGCGTACTAGCGGGAGGTGTCGACACCGGGGAGCTGTTTTTT. Translation gives CASVLAGGVDTGELFF.

The V and J genes are TRBV4-1 and TRBJ2-3, with 8 bases identical to TRBD2. CDR3 size: 15 residues. CDR1 is MGHRA and CDR2 is YSYEKL in the germline V gene. The V segment lost 8 bases and the J segment 3 bases; nucleotides outside the gene matches: 10. The CDR3 region is CASRHGRGETDTQYF. CDR3 DNA sequence: TGCGCCAGCCGACACGGGAGGGGTGAGACAGATACGCAGTATTTT.

The chain uses TRBV6-6 and TRBJ2-3; 13 nucleotides match TRBD2. This CDR3 spans 17 amino acids. V trimming: 5 bases; J trimming: 2 bases; junction bases outside the gene matches: 7. Germline V gene data show CDR1 as MNHNY and CDR2 as SVGAGI (reference sequence). CDR3: CASSPLGTSGNTDTQYF. The CDR3 nucleotides read TGTGCCAGCAGTCCACTAGGGACTAGCGGGAACACAGATACGCAGTATTTT.

The chain employs TRBV6-2 or TRBV6-3 and TRBJ2-1, with D unclear. V was cut by 0 bases and J by 4 bases, with 16 bases left in between. The CDR3 has 17 amino acids. Germline assignment: CDR1 MNHEY and CDR2 SVGEGT. The CDR3 spells CASSYSISRLGYNEQFF. The CDR3 DNA is TGTGCCAGCAGTTACTCGATTTCGCGACTGGGTTACAATGAGCAGTTCTTC.

CDR3 region: CATSRDRGGSGYGYTF. CDR3 bases: TGTGCCACCAGCAGAGACCGGGGAGGGTCAGGCTATGGCTACACCTTC. The chain links TRBV15 to TRBJ1-2; D gene ambiguous. The CDR3 loop spans 16 amino acids. Germline values: CDR1 LNHNV, CDR2 YYDKDF (reference sequence). The V end was cut by 0 bases, the J end by 4 bases, with 15 bases between.

J is TRBJ2-7 and V is TRBV27, with TRBD1 matching over 7 bases. The CDR3 sequence is 14 residues long. V shed 4 bases and J 2 bases; nucleotides not matched to a gene: 5. Looked up from germline, CDR1 is MNHEY and CDR2 is SMNVEV (reference sequence). DNA for the CDR3: TGTGCCAGCAGTTACAGGGGCCCTACCTACGAGCAGTACTTC. Its translation is CASSYRGPTYEQYF.

This CDR3 is CASSQDLAGGYNEQFF. In nucleotides, the CDR3 is TGTGCCAGCAGCCAAGATCTAGCGGGAGGCTACAATGAGCAGTTCTTC. The chain has TRBV3-1 (or the pseudogene TRBV3-2) and TRBJ2-1, with 11 nucleotides matching TRBD2. Germline V lookup: CDR1 LGHDT, CDR2 YNNKEL (reference sequence). CDR3 size: 16 residues. Trimming took 0 bases from V and 3 from J; bases not matched to a gene: 1.

The rearrangement links TRBV28 to TRBJ1-1, with 11 bases identical to TRBD1. Germline CDR1 reads MDHEN; CDR2 reads SYDVKM. The J segment lost 8 bases and the V segment lost 6 bases, leaving 11 bases of the junction unmatched. CDR3 length equals 15 residues. The CDR3 DNA is TGTGCCAGCAGCACGATTCGGACAGGGGGCTCCGAAGCTTTCTTT. As protein: CASSTIRTGGSEAFF.

J is TRBJ1-2 and V is TRBV6-5; D is possibly TRBD1 (5 bases). V shed 8 bases and J shed 4 bases, with 14 bases lying between them. The CDR3 is 13 amino acids. Germline loops: CDR1 MNHEY, CDR2 SVGAGI. CDR3 loop: CASRQPWLYGYTF. CDR3 DNA sequence: TGTGCCAGCCGACAGCCGTGGCTCTATGGCTACACCTTC.

This clone is termed medium-sized (0.01 to 0.1%). This chain connects TRBV2 to TRBJ2-1; possibly TRBD2 for D (7 bases). CDR3 size: 19 residues. The V and J ends lost 2 bases and 0 bases respectively, with 20 bases between them. The germline V gene has CDR1 SNHLY and CDR2 FYNNEI. CDR3 nucleotides: TGTGCCAGCAGTGAATCCGCTGGGGGGGGCGGTAGCTCCTACAATGAGCAGTTCTTC. Translating gives CASSESAGGGGSSYNEQFF. Complete variable domain (other parts from reference TRBV2 and TRBJ2-1): EPEVTQTPSHQVTQMGQEVILRCVPISNHLYFYWYRQILGQKVEFLVSFYNNEISEKSEIFDDQFSVERPDGSNFTLKIRSTKLEDSAMYFCASSESAGGGGSSYNEQFFGPGTRLTVL.

Regarding this clone: At the DNA level, this CDR3 is encoded by other sequences in the same sample as well. The chain has TRBV5-1 and TRBJ2-7; D might be TRBD2 (6 bases). This CDR3 comprises 14 residues. CDR1 is SGHRS and CDR2 is YFSETQ in the germline V gene. Trimming shortened V by 0 bases and J by 0 bases, and 7 bases separated the two germline ends. The chain's CDR3 is CASSLAGGSYEQYF. The CDR3 DNA sequence: TGCGCCAGCAGCTTGGCCGGGGGCTCCTACGAGCAGTACTTC.

The rearrangement uses TRBV14 and TRBJ2-4; D not certain. V lost 2 bases and J lost 9, with 8 bases in between. The CDR3 has 12 amino acids. Germline CDR1 reads SGHDN; CDR2 reads FVKESK. For the CDR3, the DNA is TGTGCCAGCAGCCAATCGGAGAGCATTCAGTACTTC. Encoded protein: CASSQSESIQYF.

The V and J genes are TRBV19 and TRBJ2-3; TRBD2 agrees at 7 bases. Trimming took 5 bases from V and 2 from J; bases not matched to a gene: 4. This CDR3 contains 14 residues. Germline V gene lookup returns CDR1 LNHDA and CDR2 SQIVND (reference sequence). CDR3 in amino acids: CASSPREPTDTQYF. CDR3 nucleotides: TGTGCCAGTAGTCCGCGGGAGCCCACAGATACGCAGTATTTT.

The chain links TRBV13 to TRBJ2-1; 9 nucleotides align to TRBD2. The CDR3 has 20 residues. Germline CDR1 reads PRHDT; CDR2 reads FYEKMQ (reference sequence). Trimming cost V 3 bases and J 4 bases; bases outside gene matches: 19. The CDR3 loop reads CASSFGFSGSFGRLYNEQFF. The CDR3 region has the DNA TGTGCCAGCAGCTTTGGCTTTAGCGGGAGTTTTGGGAGACTGTACAATGAGCAGTTCTTC.